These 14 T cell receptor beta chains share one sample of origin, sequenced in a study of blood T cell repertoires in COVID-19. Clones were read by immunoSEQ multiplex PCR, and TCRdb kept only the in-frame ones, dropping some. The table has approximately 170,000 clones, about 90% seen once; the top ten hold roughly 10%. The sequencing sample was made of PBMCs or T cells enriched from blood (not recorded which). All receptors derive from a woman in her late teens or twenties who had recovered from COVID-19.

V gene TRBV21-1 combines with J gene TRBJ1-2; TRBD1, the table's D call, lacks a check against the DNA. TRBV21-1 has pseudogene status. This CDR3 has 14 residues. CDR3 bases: TGTGCCAGCAGCAGAGGACAGGTACACTATGGCTACACCTTC. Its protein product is CASSRGQVHYGYTF.

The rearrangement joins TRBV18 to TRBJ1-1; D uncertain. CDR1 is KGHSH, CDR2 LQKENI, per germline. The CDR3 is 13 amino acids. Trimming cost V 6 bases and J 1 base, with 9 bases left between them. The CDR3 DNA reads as TGTGCCAGCTCCGCGGCGTGGAACACTGAAGCTTTCTTT. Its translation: CASSAAWNTEAFF.

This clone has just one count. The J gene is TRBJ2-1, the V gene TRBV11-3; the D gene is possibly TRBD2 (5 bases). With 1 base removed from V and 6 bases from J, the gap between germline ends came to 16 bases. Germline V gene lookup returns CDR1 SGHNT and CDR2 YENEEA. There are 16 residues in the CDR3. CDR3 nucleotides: TGTGCCAGCAGCTTAGGGCCCCCAGAGGGTAGCAATGAGCAGTTCTTC. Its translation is CASSLGPPEGSNEQFF.

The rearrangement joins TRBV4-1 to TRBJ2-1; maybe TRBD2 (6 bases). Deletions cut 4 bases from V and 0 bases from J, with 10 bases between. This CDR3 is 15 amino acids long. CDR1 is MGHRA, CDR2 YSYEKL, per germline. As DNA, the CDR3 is TGCGCCAGCAGCCGGCCGACTAGCTCCTACAATGAGCAGTTCTTC. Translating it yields CASSRPTSSYNEQFF.

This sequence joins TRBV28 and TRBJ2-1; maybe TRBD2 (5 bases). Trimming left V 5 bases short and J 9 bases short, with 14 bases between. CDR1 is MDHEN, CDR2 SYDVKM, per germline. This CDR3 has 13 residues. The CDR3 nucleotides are TGTGCCAGCAGTGTCAGACTAAATGGTGAGCAGTTCTTC. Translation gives CASSVRLNGEQFF.

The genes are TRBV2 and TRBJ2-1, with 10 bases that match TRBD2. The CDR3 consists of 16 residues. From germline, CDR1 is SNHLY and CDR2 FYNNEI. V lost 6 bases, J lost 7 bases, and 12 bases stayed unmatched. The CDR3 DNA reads TGTGCCAGCAGGAGGCGGCTAGCGGGAGTGGGAAATGAGCAGTTCTTC. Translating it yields CASRRRLAGVGNEQFF.

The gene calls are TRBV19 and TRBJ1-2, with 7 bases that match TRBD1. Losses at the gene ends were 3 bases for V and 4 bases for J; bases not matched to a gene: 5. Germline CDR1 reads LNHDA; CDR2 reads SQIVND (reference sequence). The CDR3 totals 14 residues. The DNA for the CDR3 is TGTGCCAGTAGTATGGGAACAGGGGTCTATGGCTACACCTTC. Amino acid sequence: CASSMGTGVYGYTF.

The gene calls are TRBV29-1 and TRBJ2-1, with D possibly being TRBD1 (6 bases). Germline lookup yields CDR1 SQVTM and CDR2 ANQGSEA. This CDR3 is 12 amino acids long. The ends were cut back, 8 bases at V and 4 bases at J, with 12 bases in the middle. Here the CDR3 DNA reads TGCAGCTTACGGACAGTTTACAATGAGCAGTTCTTC. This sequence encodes CSLRTVYNEQFF.

CDR3 sequence: CASSQVGANTEAFF. In DNA, the CDR3 is TGTGCCAGCAGCCAAGTAGGAGCGAACACTGAAGCTTTCTTT. This chain connects TRBV3-1 (or the pseudogene TRBV3-2) to TRBJ1-1, with D hard to call. This CDR3 contains 14 residues. Germline V gene sequence: CDR1 LGHDT, CDR2 YNNKEL (reference sequence). Trimming stripped 1 base from V and 1 base from J, with 7 bases between.

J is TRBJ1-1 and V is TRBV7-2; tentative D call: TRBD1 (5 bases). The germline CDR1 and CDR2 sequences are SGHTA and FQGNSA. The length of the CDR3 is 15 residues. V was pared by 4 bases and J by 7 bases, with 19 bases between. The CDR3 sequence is CASSSIPWGGSEAFF. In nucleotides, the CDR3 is TGTGCCAGCAGCTCAATCCCTTGGGGGGGTAGTGAAGCTTTCTTT. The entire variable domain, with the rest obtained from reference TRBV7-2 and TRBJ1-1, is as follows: GAGVSQSPSNKVTEKGKDVELRCDPISGHTALYWYRQSLGQGLEFLIYFQGNSAPDKSGLPSDRFSAERTGGSVSTLTIQRTQQEDSAVYLCASSSIPWGGSEAFFGQGTRLTVV.

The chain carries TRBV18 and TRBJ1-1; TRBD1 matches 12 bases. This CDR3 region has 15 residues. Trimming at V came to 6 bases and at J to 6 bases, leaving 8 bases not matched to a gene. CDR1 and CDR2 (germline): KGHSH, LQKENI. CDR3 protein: CASSRPGQGASEAFF. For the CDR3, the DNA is TGTGCCAGCTCGCGCCCGGGACAGGGGGCATCTGAAGCTTTCTTT.

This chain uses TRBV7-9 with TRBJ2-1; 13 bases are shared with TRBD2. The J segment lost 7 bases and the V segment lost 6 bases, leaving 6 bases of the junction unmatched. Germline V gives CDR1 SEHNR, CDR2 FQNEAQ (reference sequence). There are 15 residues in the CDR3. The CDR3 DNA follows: TGTGCCAGCAGGAACGGACTAGCGGGAGAGAATGAGCAGTTCTTC. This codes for CASRNGLAGENEQFF.

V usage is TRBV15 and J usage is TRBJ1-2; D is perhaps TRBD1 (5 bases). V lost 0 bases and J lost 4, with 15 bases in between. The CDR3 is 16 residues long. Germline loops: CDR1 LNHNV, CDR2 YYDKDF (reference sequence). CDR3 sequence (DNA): TGTGCCACCAGCAGAGATGGGGAGCGGGGGATCTATGGCTACACCTTC. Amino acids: CATSRDGERGIYGYTF.

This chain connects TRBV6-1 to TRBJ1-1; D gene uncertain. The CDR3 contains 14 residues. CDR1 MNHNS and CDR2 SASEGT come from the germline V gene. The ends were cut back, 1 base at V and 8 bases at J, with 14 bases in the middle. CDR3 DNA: TGTGCCAGCAGTGAAGGATCCAGGTCTTGGGAAGCTTTCTTT. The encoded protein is CASSEGSRSWEAFF.